These 10 T cell receptor beta chains share one sample of origin, sequenced in a study of regulatory T cells in long-lasting Graves disease. Time point specified: newly diagnosed GD, antithyroid drugs for less than 3 months. The TCR library was prepared using RNA isolated from PBMCs. For TCR beta, libraries came from iRepertoire HTBI primers and Arm-PCR of CDR3 regions. One entry per CDR3 protein results from TCRdb running MiXCR on the multiplex PCR reads. The table has 440,000 or so distinct CDR3 sequences, around 14% seen once; the top ten hold over 15%. This sample was also put to use in a study of T cells in Graves' hyperthyroidism and ophthalmopathy.

Sequencing used peripheral blood mononuclear cells (PBMCs), obtained at new diagnosis, from a patient treated with antithyroid drugs. Receptors originate from a woman in her thirties with Graves disease.

There are many counts of this clonotype. The CDR3 nucleotides are TGTGCCAGCTCACTACCCGGGACAGGGGGGAGCTATGGCTACACCTTC. This codes for CASSLPGTGGSYGYTF. The rearrangement links TRBV18 to TRBJ1-2; 11 bases map to TRBD1. CDR3 length: 16 amino acids. Germline CDR1 and CDR2: KGHSH and LQKENI. After removal of 4 bases from V and 4 bases from J, the junction contained 8 bases not matched to a gene.

This clonotype appeared once. The chain uses TRBV11-2 and TRBJ1-1; tentative D call: TRBD1 (6 bases). This CDR3 spans 15 amino acids. From germline, CDR1 is SGHAT and CDR2 FQNNGV. V was shortened by 9 bases and J by 5 bases, with 22 bases between the two germline ends. In DNA form, the CDR3 reads TGTGCCAGTCGGCGGGCACAGGGAGGGGGGACTGAAGCTTTCTTT. Protein product: CASRRAQGGGTEAFF.

This clonotype is deemed hyperexpanded. The V gene is TRBV15, the J gene TRBJ2-3, with 10 bases lining up with TRBD2. The V gene's germline CDR1 is LNHNV and CDR2 YYDKDF (reference sequence). The CDR3 spans 18 residues. Trimming cost V 0 bases and J 4 bases; bases outside gene matches: 10. CDR3 loop: CATSRDTLAGAESDTQYF. CDR3 nucleotide sequence: TGTGCCACCAGCAGAGATACCCTAGCGGGGGCTGAGTCAGATACGCAGTATTTT.

This clonotype showed up many times. The rearrangement joins TRBV30 to TRBJ2-3, with D hard to call. This CDR3 comprises 13 residues. Germline loops: CDR1 GTSNPN, CDR2 SVGIG (reference sequence). Trimming shortened V by 2 bases and J by 1 base, and 7 bases separated the two germline ends. The CDR3 protein is CAWSPDRTDTQYF. The CDR3 bases are TGTGCCTGGAGTCCGGACCGCACAGATACGCAGTATTTT.

This clonotype has a single count. A much larger clone differs by one base, so this may be a read error. CDR3 loop: CSASFGEFDEQSF. CDR3 in DNA: TGCAGTGCTAGCTTCGGGGAGTTCGATGAGCAGTCCTTC. The chain links TRBV20-1 to TRBJ2-1; D is possibly TRBD2 (5 bases). This CDR3 has 13 residues. Germline lookup yields CDR1 DFQATT and CDR2 SNEGSKA (reference sequence).

The chain's CDR3 is CASGDRGGYTF. The CDR3 DNA follows: TGTGCCAGCGGGGACAGGGGTGGCTACACCTTC. This chain joins TRBV28 and TRBJ1-2, with 10 bases identical to TRBD1. The CDR3 runs 11 residues. In germline, CDR1 is MDHEN, CDR2 SYDVKM. Trimming took 8 bases from V and 7 from J; bases not matched to a gene: 1.

The chain has TRBV7-9 and TRBJ1-4; 11 nucleotides align to TRBD1. V gave up 8 bases and J gave up 3 bases; unmatched junction bases: 2. CDR3 length: 14 amino acids. Germline CDR1 reads SEHNR; CDR2 reads FQNEAQ (reference sequence). CDR3 residues: CASGQGASNEKLFF. The CDR3 DNA sequence: TGTGCCAGCGGACAGGGGGCGTCTAATGAAAAACTGTTTTTT.

This clonotype was detected only a few times. This chain connects TRBV6-2 or TRBV6-3 to TRBJ1-5; no firm D call. V lost 8 bases to trimming and J lost 5 bases, with 13 bases between them. Germline CDR1 reads MNHEY; CDR2 reads SVGEGT. There are 13 residues in the CDR3. CDR3 coding DNA: TGTGCCAGCGCCCAAACAGAAGATCAGCCCCAGCATTTT. Encoded protein: CASAQTEDQPQHF.

V usage is TRBV10-3 and J usage is TRBJ1-1; the D gene is possibly TRBD1 (6 bases). Germline CDR1 is ENHRY and CDR2 is SYGVKD. The CDR3 runs to 14 residues. V was trimmed by 2 bases and J by 0 bases, leaving 7 bases between them. The DNA of the CDR3 is TGTGCCATCAGTGAGGGGGACATGAACACTGAAGCTTTCTTT. Translation: CAISEGDMNTEAFF.

The chain is built from TRBV7-6 and TRBJ2-7; D tentatively fits TRBD1 or TRBD2 (5 bases each). V was pared by 7 bases and J by 7 bases, with 17 bases between. The CDR3 spans 13 residues. Germline assignment: CDR1 SGHVS and CDR2 FNYEAQ. DNA for the CDR3: TGTGCCAGCACCCAGAAAGCCGAGGGGGAGCAGTACTTC. Translated, it gives CASTQKAEGEQYF.